One sample yielded the 23 T cell receptor beta chains listed below, sequenced in a study of CD8 T cells in Susac syndrome. A quantity of about 0.5 to 1 ug RNA underwent reverse transcription using random hexamers. TCRdb ran MiXCR on the immunoSEQ multiplex PCR reads and lists one entry per CDR3 protein. The sample lists about 150,000 distinct CDR3 sequences, approximately 96% seen once, with roughly 0.19% in the top ten. Sequencing was done on a sample of CD8+ T cells from PBMCs. The receptors originated from a human donor with multiple sclerosis.

CDR3 DNA: TGTGCCAGCAGTTTTCAGGGGAACGAGCAGTACTTC. This gives the protein CASSFQGNEQYF. The gene calls are TRBV27 and TRBJ2-7; tentatively, D is TRBD1 (6 bases). Per germline, CDR1 MNHEY and CDR2 SMNVEV (reference sequence). This CDR3 contains 12 residues. V was clipped by 3 bases and J by 5 bases, with 8 bases between them.

The chain has TRBV30 and TRBJ1-2; D is undetermined. Germline V gene lookup returns CDR1 GTSNPN and CDR2 SVGIG (reference sequence). CDR3 size: 11 residues. V lost 3 bases and J lost 3, with 5 bases in between. CDR3 bases: TGTGCCTGGAGAGAACACTATGGCTACACCTTC. Amino acids: CAWREHYGYTF.

This chain joins TRBV29-1 and TRBJ2-1, with 11 bases aligning to TRBD2. The CDR3 has 16 residues. The trim removed 1 base at V and 4 bases at J, leaving 6 bases unmatched. The germline V gene encodes CDR1 SQVTM and CDR2 ANQGSEA. The CDR3 region is CSVEGLTSGAYNEQFF. The CDR3 nucleotides are TGCAGCGTTGAAGGTCTGACTAGCGGGGCATACAATGAGCAGTTCTTC.

This clonotype was seen a single time. This chain connects TRBV27 to TRBJ1-5; D is unclear. The germline CDR1 and CDR2 sequences are MNHEY and SMNVEV (reference sequence). V was clipped by 2 bases and J by 4 bases, with 9 bases between them. This CDR3 comprises 14 residues. The CDR3 DNA sequence: TGTGCCAGCAGTTTAGAGGGCCAAAATCAGCCCCAGCATTTT. This gives the protein CASSLEGQNQPQHF.

This chain connects TRBV7-9 to TRBJ2-7; possibly TRBD2 for D (6 bases). Per germline, CDR1 SEHNR and CDR2 FQNEAQ (reference sequence). Trimming removed 0 bases from V and 3 bases from J, with 15 bases in between. The CDR3 runs 16 residues. The CDR3 spells CASSLARLEGFYEQYF. As DNA, the CDR3 is TGTGCCAGCAGCTTAGCGCGTCTGGAGGGCTTCTACGAGCAGTACTTC.

The genes are TRBV29-1 and TRBJ2-7; D is ambiguous. V dropped 1 base and J dropped 0 bases, with 19 bases sitting between them. Germline CDR1 is SQVTM and CDR2 is ANQGSEA. CDR3 length: 17 residues. CDR3 residues: CSVEARHKDGSSYEQYF. The CDR3 DNA reads as TGCAGCGTTGAAGCCCGTCATAAAGATGGCAGCTCCTACGAGCAGTACTTC.

This clonotype was found once. The chain is built from TRBV7-8 and TRBJ1-1, with 8 bases identical to TRBD1. The germline CDR1 and CDR2 sequences are SGHVS and FQNEAQ. This CDR3 has 15 amino acids. J lost 7 bases, V lost 6 bases, and 13 bases had no gene match. In DNA, the CDR3 is TGTGCCAGCAGGCAGCGGACAGGGAACAATAATGAAGCTTTCTTT. Amino acids: CASRQRTGNNNEAFF.

This rearrangement joins TRBV5-1 to TRBJ2-7; D is perhaps TRBD1 or TRBD2 (5 bases each). Trimming cost V 4 bases and J 3 bases, with 11 bases left between them. CDR3 length: 13 residues. Germline CDR1 and CDR2: SGHRS and YFSETQ. As DNA, the CDR3 is TGCGCCAGCAGCCCCGGGACGCTCTACGAGCAGTACTTC. It translates to CASSPGTLYEQYF.

This chain connects TRBV12-3 or TRBV12-4 to TRBJ2-3; 9 bases line up with TRBD1. V trimming: 3 bases; J trimming: 12 bases; junction bases outside the gene matches: 13. The CDR3 extends over 15 amino acids. CDR3 in DNA: TGTGCCAGCAGTTTGGGGACAGGGCCCACTCGGGATCAGTATTTT. Translating it yields CASSLGTGPTRDQYF.

This chain joins TRBV3-1 and TRBJ2-1; 10 nucleotides match TRBD2. Per the germline V gene, CDR1 is LGHDT and CDR2 is YNNKEL (reference sequence). V lost 1 base to trimming and J lost 4 bases; unmatched junction nucleotides: 7. CDR3 length: 17 amino acids. CDR3 bases: TGTGCCAGCAGCCAAGTTTCCCAGCGGGGGGGGTACAATGAGCAGTTCTTC. It translates to CASSQVSQRGGYNEQFF.

The rearrangement links TRBV6-2 or TRBV6-3 to TRBJ2-7; D may be TRBD1 (5 bases). The length of the CDR3 is 15 residues. V lost 5 bases and J 3 bases, leaving 17 bases between the germline ends. Germline assignment: CDR1 MNHEY and CDR2 SVGEGT. CDR3 nucleotides: TGTGCCAGCAGTCAAGACCAGGGATGGGTCTACGAGCAGTACTTC. The encoded protein is CASSQDQGWVYEQYF.

V gene TRBV29-1 combines with J gene TRBJ1-2; D is unclear. The germline V gene encodes CDR1 SQVTM and CDR2 ANQGSEA. Trimming took 7 bases from V and 10 from J, leaving 16 bases between them. CDR3 size: 11 residues. The CDR3 nucleotides read TGCAGCGCCCAGAAAGGGTTTGTCTACACCTTC. Its protein is CSAQKGFVYTF.

This chain links TRBV19 with TRBJ1-1; the match to TRBD1 covers 8 bases. CDR1 LNHDA and CDR2 SQIVND come from the germline V gene (reference sequence). V was pared by 3 bases and J by 0 bases, with 6 bases of the junction left unmatched. This CDR3 contains 16 residues. CDR3 sequence: CASSIDWGQVNTEAFF. CDR3 coding DNA: TGTGCCAGTAGTATCGATTGGGGACAGGTGAACACTGAAGCTTTCTTT.

The V gene is TRBV20-1, the J gene TRBJ1-2, with 9 bases matching TRBD1. Germline V gene sequence: CDR1 DFQATT, CDR2 SNEGSKA (reference sequence). J was trimmed by 5 bases and V by 5 bases; bases with no gene match: 12. The CDR3 length is 15 residues. The CDR3 DNA follows: TGCAGTGCTGCGCATTCAACAGGGGGCATGTATGGCTACACCTTC. Amino acid sequence: CSAAHSTGGMYGYTF.

The chain links TRBV7-9 to TRBJ2-1; the match to TRBD2 covers 16 bases. The CDR3 is 16 residues long. J was trimmed by 15 bases and V by 4 bases; bases with no gene match: 12. Germline V gene data show CDR1 as SEHNR and CDR2 as FQNEAQ (reference sequence). CDR3 nucleotides: TGTGCCAGCAGCTCGGGCCTCGGGACTAGCGGGGGGGAGTCGTTCTTC. Amino acids: CASSSGLGTSGGESFF.

The rearrangement uses TRBV29-1 and TRBJ2-7; TRBD1 is a possible D gene (6 bases). The CDR3 length is 13 residues. Germline V gene lookup returns CDR1 SQVTM and CDR2 ANQGSEA. The CDR3 spells CRSEADRSYEQYF. Written as DNA, the CDR3 is TGCAGAAGCGAAGCAGACAGGTCCTACGAGCAGTACTTC.

The chain has TRBV7-9 and TRBJ2-5; D unclear. Germline CDR1 is SEHNR and CDR2 is FQNEAQ (reference sequence). The CDR3 is made up of 14 amino acids. Trimming took off 4 bases at V and 0 bases at J, with 9 bases between the two ends. CDR3 DNA sequence: TGTGCCAGCAGCTCTGTAGAGTACCAAGAGACCCAGTACTTC. The encoded protein is CASSSVEYQETQYF.

The chain combines TRBV4-1 with TRBJ1-3; D gene ambiguous. The CDR3 covers 11 residues. Germline values: CDR1 MGHRA, CDR2 YSYEKL. Trimming stripped 3 bases from V and 4 bases from J, with 1 base between. This CDR3 is CASSQGNTIYF. In nucleotides, the CDR3 is TGCGCCAGCAGCCAGGGAAACACCATATATTTT.

V is TRBV28 and J is TRBJ1-5; D remains unclear. In germline, CDR1 is MDHEN, CDR2 SYDVKM. Trimming stripped 6 bases from V and 3 bases from J, with 15 bases between. The CDR3 extends over 15 amino acids. CDR3 sequence: CASSGTGINNQPQHF. CDR3 coding DNA: TGTGCCAGCAGCGGTACGGGGATCAACAATCAGCCCCAGCATTTT. The whole variable domain, remainder taken from reference TRBV28 and TRBJ1-5, is DVKVTQSSRYLVKRTGEKVFLECVQDMDHENMFWYRQDPGLGLRLIYFSYDVKMKEKGDIPEGYSVSREKKERFSLILESASTNQTSMYLCASSGTGINNQPQHFGDGTRLSIL.

The J gene is TRBJ2-1, the V gene TRBV30; 7 bases map to TRBD2. Germline trimming cut 0 bases from V and 7 bases from J; bases unmatched to any gene: 18. Germline CDR1 GTSNPN, CDR2 SVGIG (reference sequence). CDR3 length: 18 residues. The CDR3 protein is CAWSVPLKTSKLSNEQFF. CDR3 DNA sequence: TGTGCCTGGAGTGTACCCCTGAAGACTAGCAAACTTTCGAATGAGCAGTTCTTC.

This clonotype is a singleton in its sample. The chain joins TRBV27 to TRBJ2-5, with 7 nucleotides matching TRBD2. CDR1 MNHEY and CDR2 SMNVEV come from the germline V gene (reference sequence). The CDR3 length is 13 residues. The ends lost 10 bases at V and 4 bases at J; junction bases unmatched: 9. This chain's CDR3 is CATRGGASETQYF. In nucleotides, the CDR3 is TGTGCCACCCGGGGAGGGGCTTCAGAGACCCAGTACTTC.

Written as DNA, the CDR3 is TGTGCCACCAGCAGAGATAGGGCAGATACGCAGTATTTT. Its protein product is CATSRDRADTQYF. The V call is TRBV15, the J call TRBJ2-3; D remains unclear. Germline loops: CDR1 LNHNV, CDR2 YYDKDF (reference sequence). The V gene lost 0 bases and the J gene lost 4 bases, with 5 bases spanning the gap. The CDR3 covers 13 residues.

This clonotype was detected once. The rearrangement joins TRBV2 to TRBJ2-7; D remains ambiguous. CDR3 length: 10 residues. Germline V gene sequence: CDR1 SNHLY, CDR2 FYNNEI. V lost 4 bases and J lost 5, with 3 bases in between. The CDR3: CASSVDEQYF. DNA for the CDR3: TGTGCCAGCAGTGTAGACGAGCAGTACTTC.